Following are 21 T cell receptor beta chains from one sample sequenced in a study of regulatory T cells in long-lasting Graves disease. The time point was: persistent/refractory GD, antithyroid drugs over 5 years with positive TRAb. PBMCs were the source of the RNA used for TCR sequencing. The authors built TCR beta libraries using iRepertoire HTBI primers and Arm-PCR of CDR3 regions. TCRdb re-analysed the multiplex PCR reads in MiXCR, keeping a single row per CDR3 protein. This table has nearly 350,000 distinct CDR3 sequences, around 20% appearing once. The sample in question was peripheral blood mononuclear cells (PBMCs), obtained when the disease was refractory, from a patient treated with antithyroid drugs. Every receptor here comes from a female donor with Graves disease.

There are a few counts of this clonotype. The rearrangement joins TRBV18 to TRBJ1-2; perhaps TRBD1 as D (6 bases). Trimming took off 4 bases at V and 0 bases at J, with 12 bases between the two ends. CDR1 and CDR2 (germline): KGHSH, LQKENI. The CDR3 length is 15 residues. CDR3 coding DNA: TGTGCCAGCTCACTCTGGACAGACTCTAACTATGGCTACACCTTC. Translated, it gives CASSLWTDSNYGYTF.

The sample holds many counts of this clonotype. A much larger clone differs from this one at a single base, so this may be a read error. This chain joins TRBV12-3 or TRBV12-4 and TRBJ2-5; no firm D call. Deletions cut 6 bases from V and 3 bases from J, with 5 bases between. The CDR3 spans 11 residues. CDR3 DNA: TGTGCCAGCAGCCGCAAAGAGACCCAGTACTTC. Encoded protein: CASSRKETQYF.

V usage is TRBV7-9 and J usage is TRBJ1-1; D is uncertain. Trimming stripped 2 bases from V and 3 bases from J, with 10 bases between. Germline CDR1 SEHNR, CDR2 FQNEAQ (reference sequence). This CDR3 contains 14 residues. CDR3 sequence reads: CASSLRAGDTEAFF. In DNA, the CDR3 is TGTGCCAGCAGCTTAAGGGCGGGAGACACTGAAGCTTTCTTT.

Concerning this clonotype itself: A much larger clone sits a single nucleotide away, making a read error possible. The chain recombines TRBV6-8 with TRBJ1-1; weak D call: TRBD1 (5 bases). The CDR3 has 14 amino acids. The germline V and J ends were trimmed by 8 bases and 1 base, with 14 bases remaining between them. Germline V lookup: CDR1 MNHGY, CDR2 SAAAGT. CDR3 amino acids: CASARDWENTEAFF. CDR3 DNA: TGTGCCAGCGCACGGGACTGGGAGAACACTGAAGCTTTCTTT.

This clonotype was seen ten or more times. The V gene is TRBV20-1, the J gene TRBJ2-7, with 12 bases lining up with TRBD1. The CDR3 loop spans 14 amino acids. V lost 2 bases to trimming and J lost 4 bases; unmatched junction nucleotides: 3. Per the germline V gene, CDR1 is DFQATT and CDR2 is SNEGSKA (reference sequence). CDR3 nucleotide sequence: TGCAGTGCTAGACGGGACAGGGGGCATTACGAGCAGTACTTC. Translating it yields CSARRDRGHYEQYF.

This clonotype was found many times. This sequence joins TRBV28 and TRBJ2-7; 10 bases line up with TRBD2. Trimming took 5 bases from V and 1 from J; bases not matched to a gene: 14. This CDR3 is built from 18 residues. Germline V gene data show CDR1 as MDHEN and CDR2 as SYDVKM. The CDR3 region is CASSPRTAGLAVSYEQYF. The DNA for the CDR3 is TGTGCCAGCAGTCCAAGGACAGCTGGACTAGCGGTGTCCTACGAGCAGTACTTC. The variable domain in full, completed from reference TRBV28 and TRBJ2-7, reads DVKVTQSSRYLVKRTGEKVFLECVQDMDHENMFWYRQDPGLGLRLIYFSYDVKMKEKGDIPEGYSVSREKKERFSLILESASTNQTSMYLCASSPRTAGLAVSYEQYFGPGTRLTVT.

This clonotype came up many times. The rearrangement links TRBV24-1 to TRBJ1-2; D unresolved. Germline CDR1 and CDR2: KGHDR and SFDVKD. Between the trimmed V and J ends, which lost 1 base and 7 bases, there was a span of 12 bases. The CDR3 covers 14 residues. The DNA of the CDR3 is TGTGCCACCAGTGATTTAATGGGAAAGGGTGGCTACACCTTC. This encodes CATSDLMGKGGYTF.

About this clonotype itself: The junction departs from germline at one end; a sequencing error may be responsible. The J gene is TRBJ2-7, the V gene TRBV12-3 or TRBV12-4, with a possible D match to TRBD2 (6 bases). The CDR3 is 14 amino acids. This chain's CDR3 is CASSHGRRGYKQYF. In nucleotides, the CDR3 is TGTGCCAGCAGTCACGGACGGCGGGGCTACAAGCAGTACTTC.

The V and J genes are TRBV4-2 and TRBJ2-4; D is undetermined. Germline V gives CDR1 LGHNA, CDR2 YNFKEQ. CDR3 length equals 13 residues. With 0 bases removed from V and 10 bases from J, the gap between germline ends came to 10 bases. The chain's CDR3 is CASSQEGPAIQYF. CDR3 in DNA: TGTGCCAGCAGCCAAGAGGGTCCGGCGATTCAGTACTTC.

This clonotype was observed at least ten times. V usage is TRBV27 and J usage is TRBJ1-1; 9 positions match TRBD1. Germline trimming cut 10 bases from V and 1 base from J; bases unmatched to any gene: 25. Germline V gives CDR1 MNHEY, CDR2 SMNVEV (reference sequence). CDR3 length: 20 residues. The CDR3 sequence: CANFDPGTGIGVVGNTEAFF. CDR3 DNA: TGTGCCAACTTCGATCCCGGGACAGGGATTGGCGTGGTGGGGAACACTGAAGCTTTCTTT.

The CDR3 sequence: CAIAGQGAEAFF. The CDR3 coding sequence is TGTGCCATCGCGGGACAGGGGGCTGAAGCTTTCTTT. This chain joins TRBV28 and TRBJ1-1, with TRBD1 matching over 11 bases. Germline CDR1 and CDR2: MDHEN and SYDVKM. Unmatched junction bases numbered 4, after V lost 10 bases and J lost 6 bases. The CDR3 is 12 residues long.

The CDR3 DNA reads as TGTGCCAGCAGCTCGGCGGGGGGGGTGCAGTTTAGCAATCAGCCCCAGCATTTT. This sequence encodes CASSSAGGVQFSNQPQHF. The chain carries TRBV7-8 and TRBJ1-5, with D perhaps matching TRBD1 (5 bases). The V and J ends lost 4 bases and 0 bases respectively, with 19 bases between them. The V gene's germline CDR1 is SGHVS and CDR2 FQNEAQ. The CDR3 covers 18 residues.

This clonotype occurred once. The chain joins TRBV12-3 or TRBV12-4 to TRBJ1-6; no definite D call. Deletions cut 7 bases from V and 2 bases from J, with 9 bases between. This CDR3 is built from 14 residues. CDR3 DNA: TGTGCCAGCACCCAGGAACCCTATAATTCACCCCTCCACTTT. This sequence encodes CASTQEPYNSPLHF.

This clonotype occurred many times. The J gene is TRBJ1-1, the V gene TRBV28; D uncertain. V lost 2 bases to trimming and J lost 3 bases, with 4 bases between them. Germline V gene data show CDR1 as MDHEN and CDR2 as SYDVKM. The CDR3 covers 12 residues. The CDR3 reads CASSLVYTEAFF. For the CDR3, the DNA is TGTGCCAGCAGTTTAGTGTACACTGAAGCTTTCTTT.

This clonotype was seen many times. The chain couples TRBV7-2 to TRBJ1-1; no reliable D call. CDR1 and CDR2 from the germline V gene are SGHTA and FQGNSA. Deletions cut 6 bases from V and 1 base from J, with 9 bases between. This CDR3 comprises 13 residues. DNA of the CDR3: TGTGCCAGCAGTTACAAAAGGAACACTGAAGCTTTCTTT. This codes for CASSYKRNTEAFF.

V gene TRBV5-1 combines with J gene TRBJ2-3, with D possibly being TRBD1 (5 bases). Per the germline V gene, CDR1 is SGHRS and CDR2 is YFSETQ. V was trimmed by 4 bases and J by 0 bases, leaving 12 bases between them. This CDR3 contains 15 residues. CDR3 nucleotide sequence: TGCGCCAGCAGCAGGAGACAGACGAGCACAGATACGCAGTATTTT. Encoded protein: CASSRRQTSTDTQYF.

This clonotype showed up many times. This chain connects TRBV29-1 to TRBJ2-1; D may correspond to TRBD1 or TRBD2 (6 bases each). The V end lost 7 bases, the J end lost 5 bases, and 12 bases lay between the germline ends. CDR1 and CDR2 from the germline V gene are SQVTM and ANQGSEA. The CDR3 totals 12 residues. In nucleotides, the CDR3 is TGCAGCGGAGGAGGGGGAGACAATGAGCAGTTCTTC. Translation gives CSGGGGDNEQFF.

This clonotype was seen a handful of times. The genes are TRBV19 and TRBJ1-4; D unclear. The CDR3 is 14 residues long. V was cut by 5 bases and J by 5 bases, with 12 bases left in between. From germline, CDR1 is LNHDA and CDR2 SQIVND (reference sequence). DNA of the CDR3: TGTGCCAGTAGTGGACGTCGTGAAAATGAAAAACTGTTTTTT. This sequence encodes CASSGRRENEKLFF.

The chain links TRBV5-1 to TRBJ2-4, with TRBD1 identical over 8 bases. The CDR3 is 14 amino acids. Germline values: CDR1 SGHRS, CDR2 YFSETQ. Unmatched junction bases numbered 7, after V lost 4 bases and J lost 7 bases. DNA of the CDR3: TGCGCCAGCAGCGTGGACAGGGAAGTGAACATTCAGTACTTC. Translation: CASSVDREVNIQYF.

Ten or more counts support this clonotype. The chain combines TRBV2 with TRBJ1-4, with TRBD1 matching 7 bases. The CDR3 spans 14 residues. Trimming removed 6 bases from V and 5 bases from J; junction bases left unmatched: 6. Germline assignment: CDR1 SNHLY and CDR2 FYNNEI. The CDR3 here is CASSFRQGNEKLFF. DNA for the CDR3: TGTGCCAGCAGCTTCCGACAGGGCAATGAAAAACTGTTTTTT. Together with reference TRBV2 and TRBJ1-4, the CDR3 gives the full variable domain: EPEVTQTPSHQVTQMGQEVILRCVPISNHLYFYWYRQILGQKVEFLVSFYNNEISEKSEIFDDQFSVERPDGSNFTLKIRSTKLEDSAMYFCASSFRQGNEKLFFGSGTQLSVL.

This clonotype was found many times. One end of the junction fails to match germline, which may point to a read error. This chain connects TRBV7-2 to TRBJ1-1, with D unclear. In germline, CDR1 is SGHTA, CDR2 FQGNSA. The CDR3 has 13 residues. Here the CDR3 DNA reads TGTGCCAGCAGCTTACAAGGCCGACCTGAGGCTTTCTTT. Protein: CASSLQGRPEAFF.